This paragraph reports one TCR beta chain. The antigen it binds to is not known. No much larger clonotype is one base removed from it; base qualities were not supplied. Trimming takes 3 bases from V and 5 bases from J, and the germline ends sit 10 bases apart. Reading the germline V gene gives CDR1 KGHSH and CDR2 LQKENI. Reading from cysteine to phenylalanine, the CDR3 counts 13 amino acids. The read is trimmed to its CDR3 DNA, 39 bases read in frame from base 1. The data belong to a study of T cell responses to AZD1222 COVID-19 vaccine (dated by TCRdb to about 2021). For the wider study: AZD1222 recipients given second doses at about 4 weeks or at about 12 weeks were pooled, since spike-specific TCR depth and breadth were not found to differ between the two schedules. A total of 233 trial participants underwent TCR sequencing, of whom approximately 210 received two doses of AZD1222 and about 25 received two doses of the MenACWY control vaccine. Trial participants were enrolled by age into 18-55, 56-69 and 70-plus year subgroups, with roughly 160, 29 and 62 TCR-sequenced participants respectively. What the research found in general, with its limitations: Reportedly, close to half of the unique spike-specific TCRs recognized epitopes lying outside the regions that are mutated in the B.1.351 and B.1.1.7 variants. A significant rise in spike-specific TCR breadth and depth was observed after two AZD1222 doses relative to day 0 and relative to MenACWY recipients. No day 14 peak-response samples were available, so repertoires were characterized only after the peak T cell response. Participants were mostly white British, with more females than males. The authors suggested clonal diversity may have been underestimated. In the small 56-69-year group, the increase in depth fell short of significance, most likely because of low power. The whole spike protein was spanned by vaccine-associated CD4 TCRs, and dominant responses were seen in regions 160-218 and 743-854. Conclusions about previously exposed vaccinees are limited, since just a handful of AZD1222 recipients were seropositive for SARS-CoV-2 at baseline.

The CDR3 regions of human TCRbeta chains were subjected to immunosequencing. Per the original workflow: Repertoire TCRs were matched against a reference library of SARS-CoV-2-specific TCRs generated with the MIRA antigen-specificity platform. Breadth was defined as the fraction of unique TCRs that were SARS-CoV-2-associated. Depth was defined as the fraction of total T cells that were SARS-CoV-2-associated. Using the MIRA data, each spike-specific TCR was assigned both to the spike region to which the TCR was reactive and to a CD4 or CD8 class. Log10-transformed breadth and depth values were compared by one-way ANOVA with Sidak's multiple comparisons tests. Imported from immuneACCESS, the table was reduced by TCRdb to in-frame sequences with V and J called. These copies leave out some clones; in studies compared against another copy, an unresolved V gene accounts for under half, and the cause of the remainder is not known. V and J calls and clone size follow that table, whereas D and trimming were derived from the DNA. The table for this sample lists about 120,000 clones; about 90% of them were counted only once. The ten largest make up around 1.7% of the sample.

What this sample's time point label stands for: baseline before first vaccination. The vaccinee samples were drawn from two UK trials, COV001 and COV002, one of which was a single-blind randomized controlled phase 2/3 trial testing AZD1222 (ChAdOx1 nCoV-19) in healthy adults. Trial participant PBMC samples were collected at day 0 and day 28 after the second dose for TCRbeta chain sequencing. Sample: peripheral blood, taken on day 0 of AZD1222 vaccination. The receptor comes from an adult in good health. This sequence uses TRBV18 and TRBJ1-1; no confident D gene assignment can be made. The DNA reads as follows: TGTGCCAGCTCACCCCAAAAGGAGACTGAAGCTTTCTTT. This translates into CASSPQKETEAFF.